The clone carrying this TCR beta chain was observed a few times. Its antigen is as yet unknown. Germline CDR1 DFQATT, CDR2 SNEGSKA (reference sequence). Trimming removed 5 bases from V and 4 bases from J, with 11 bases in between. The CDR3 totals 12 residues. The data originate from a study of T-cell memory formation after mild COVID-19. Study conclusions and caveats: Clones contracting over day 15 to 85 were CD4/CD8 balanced, with later expanders leaning CD4+.

TCRdb itself ran the 5' RACE reads through MiXCR, one entry per CDR3 protein. The sample includes roughly 180,000 distinct CDR3 sequences, less than 20% of them seen just once. The chain joins TRBV20-1 to TRBJ1-2; perhaps TRBD1 as D (6 bases). The receptor was derived from a man aged 18 to 30 who had mild COVID-19 (a few samples of this study predate the infection). Cell type and time point are not known. Sequencing was done on a sample of PBMCs or a T cell subset sorted from them (not recorded which). The CDR3 DNA reads as TGCAGTGCTTACGGGGGCCTCTATGGCTACACCTTC. This sequence encodes CSAYGGLYGYTF.